At least ten counts were recorded for the clone carrying this T cell receptor (beta chain). The antigen remains unidentified. This entry belongs to a study of neurological immune-mediated disorders. General observations from the study: Patients with HTLV-1-associated myelopathy showed the most TCR clonal expansion. Those with multiple sclerosis showed the least, falling below healthy controls.

There are 13 residues in the CDR3. V lost 1 base and J 7 bases, leaving 7 bases between the germline ends. CDR1 is SGHVS and CDR2 is FNYEAQ in the germline V gene. MiXCR, applied by TCRdb to the 5' RACE reads, yields one record per CDR3 protein. The sample has tens of thousands of distinct CDR3 sequences; 3.9% are singletons. Material: PBMCs. The source of this sequence is a man aged 30-40 years with multiple sclerosis. The J gene is TRBJ2-2, the V gene TRBV7-6; D is unclear. CDR3 sequence: CASSLDMGGELFF. The CDR3 nucleotides read TGTGCCAGCAGCTTAGATATGGGCGGGGAGCTGTTTTTT.